Described below is a single T cell receptor beta chain sequence and its context. This record belongs to a study of shared clonotypes between healthy human individuals. Study information: The donor group consisted of two women and three men, aged 18 to 49.

The CDR3 is 15 residues long. V was cut by 6 bases and J by 0 bases, with 14 bases left in between. Germline CDR1 SGDLS, CDR2 YYNGEE. TCRdb's table, derived via immunoSEQ multiplex PCR, lists solely in-frame clones and lacks some. The table has millions of clones, over 85% seen once; the top ten hold 0.13% to 0.15%. The donors, all of them Caucasian adults, lived in Nashville, Tennessee. This clonotype originated in a man between 18 and 29 years old in good health. The sample was naive CD4+ T cells sorted from blood. The subset is: CD45RA+ positively selected. The V gene is TRBV9, the J gene TRBJ2-3; D is perhaps TRBD2 (5 bases). The CDR3 DNA follows: TGTGCCAGCACCCGGACTCATACTAGCACAGATACGCAGTATTTT. Its translation is CASTRTHTSTDTQYF.